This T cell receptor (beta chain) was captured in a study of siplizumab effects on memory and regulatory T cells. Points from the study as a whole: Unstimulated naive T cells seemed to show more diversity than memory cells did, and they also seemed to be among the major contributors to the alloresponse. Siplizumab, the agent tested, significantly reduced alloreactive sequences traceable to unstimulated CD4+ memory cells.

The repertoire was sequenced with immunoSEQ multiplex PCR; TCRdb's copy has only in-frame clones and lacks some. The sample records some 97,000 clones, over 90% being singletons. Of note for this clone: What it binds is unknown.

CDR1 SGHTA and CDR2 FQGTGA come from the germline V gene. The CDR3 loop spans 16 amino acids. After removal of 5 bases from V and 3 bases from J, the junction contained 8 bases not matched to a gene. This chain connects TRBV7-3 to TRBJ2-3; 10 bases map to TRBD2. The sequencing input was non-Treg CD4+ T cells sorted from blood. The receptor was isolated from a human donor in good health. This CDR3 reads CASSTLAGGPTDTQYF. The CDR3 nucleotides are TGTGCCAGCAGCACCTTAGCGGGAGGTCCAACAGATACGCAGTATTTT.